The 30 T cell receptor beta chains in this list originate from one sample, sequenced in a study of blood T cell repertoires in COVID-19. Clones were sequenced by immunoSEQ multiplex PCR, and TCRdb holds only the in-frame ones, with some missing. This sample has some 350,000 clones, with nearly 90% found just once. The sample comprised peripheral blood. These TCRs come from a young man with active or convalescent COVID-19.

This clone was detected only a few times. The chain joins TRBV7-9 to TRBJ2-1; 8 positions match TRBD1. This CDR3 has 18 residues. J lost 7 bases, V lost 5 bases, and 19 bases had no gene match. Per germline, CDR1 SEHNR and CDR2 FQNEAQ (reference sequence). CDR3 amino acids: CASSPKVGQGMVPNEQFF. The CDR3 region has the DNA TGTGCCAGCAGCCCAAAAGTAGGACAGGGAATGGTCCCTAATGAGCAGTTCTTC.

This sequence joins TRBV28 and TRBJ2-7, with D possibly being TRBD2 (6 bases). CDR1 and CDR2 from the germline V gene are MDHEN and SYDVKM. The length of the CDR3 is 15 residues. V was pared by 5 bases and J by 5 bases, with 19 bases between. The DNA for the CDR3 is TGTGCCAGCAGTCTGAGGGGACTCCGAGGGGACGAGCAGTACTTC. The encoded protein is CASSLRGLRGDEQYF.

The DNA of the CDR3 is TGTGCCAGCAGCTTACAGTCCAGGGTCAGGGACTATGGCTACACCTTC. Translated: CASSLQSRVRDYGYTF. The chain links TRBV13 to TRBJ1-2; D possibly corresponds to TRBD1 (5 bases). This CDR3 region has 16 residues. The V end lost 2 bases, the J end lost 3 bases, and 16 bases lay between the germline ends. Germline CDR1 is PRHDT and CDR2 is FYEKMQ (reference sequence).

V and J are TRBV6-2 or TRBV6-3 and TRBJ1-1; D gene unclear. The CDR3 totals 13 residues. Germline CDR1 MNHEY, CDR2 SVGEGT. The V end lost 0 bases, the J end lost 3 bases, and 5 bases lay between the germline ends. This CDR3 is CASSYSYDTEAFF. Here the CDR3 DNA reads TGTGCCAGCAGTTACTCGTATGACACTGAAGCTTTCTTT.

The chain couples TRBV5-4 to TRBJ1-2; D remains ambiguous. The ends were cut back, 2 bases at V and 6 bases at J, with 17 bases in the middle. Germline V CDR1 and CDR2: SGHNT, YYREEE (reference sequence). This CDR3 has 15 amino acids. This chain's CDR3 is CASSFAGSGPNGYTF. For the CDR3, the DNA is TGTGCCAGCAGCTTTGCTGGCAGCGGGCCTAATGGCTACACCTTC.

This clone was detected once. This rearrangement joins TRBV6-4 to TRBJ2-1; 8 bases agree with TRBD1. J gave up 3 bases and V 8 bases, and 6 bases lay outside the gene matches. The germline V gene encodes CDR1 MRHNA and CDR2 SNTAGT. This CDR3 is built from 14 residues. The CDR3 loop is CASGSGGDYNEQFF. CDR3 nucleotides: TGTGCCAGCGGGTCAGGGGGCGACTACAATGAGCAGTTCTTC.

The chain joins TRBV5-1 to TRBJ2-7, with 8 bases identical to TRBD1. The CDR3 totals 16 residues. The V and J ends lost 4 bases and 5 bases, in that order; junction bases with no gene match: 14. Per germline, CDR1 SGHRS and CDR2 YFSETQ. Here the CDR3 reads CASSIDGQGRSNEQYF. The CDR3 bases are TGCGCCAGCAGCATCGACGGACAGGGAAGAAGCAACGAGCAGTACTTC.

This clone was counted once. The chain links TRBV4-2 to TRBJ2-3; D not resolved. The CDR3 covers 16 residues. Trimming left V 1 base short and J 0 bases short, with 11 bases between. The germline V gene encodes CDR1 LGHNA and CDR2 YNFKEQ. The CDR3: CASSQVHYASTDTQYF. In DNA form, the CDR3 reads TGTGCCAGCAGCCAAGTGCACTACGCTAGCACAGATACGCAGTATTTT.

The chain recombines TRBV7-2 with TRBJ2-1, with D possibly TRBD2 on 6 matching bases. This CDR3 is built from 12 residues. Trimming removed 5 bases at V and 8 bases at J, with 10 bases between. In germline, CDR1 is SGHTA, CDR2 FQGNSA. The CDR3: CASSHIADEQFF. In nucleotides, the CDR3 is TGTGCCAGCAGCCATATAGCGGATGAGCAGTTCTTC.

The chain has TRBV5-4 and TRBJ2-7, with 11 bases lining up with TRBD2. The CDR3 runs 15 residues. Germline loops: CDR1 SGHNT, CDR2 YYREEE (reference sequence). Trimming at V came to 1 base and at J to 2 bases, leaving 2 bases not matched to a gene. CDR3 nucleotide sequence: TGTGCCAGCAGCTTGACTAGCGGGAGCCCCTACGAGCAGTACTTC. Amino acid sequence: CASSLTSGSPYEQYF.

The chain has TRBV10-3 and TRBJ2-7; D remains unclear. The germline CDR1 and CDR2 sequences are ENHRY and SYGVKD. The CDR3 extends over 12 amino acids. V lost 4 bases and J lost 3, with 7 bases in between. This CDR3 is CAISAVLYEQYF. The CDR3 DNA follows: TGTGCCATCAGTGCTGTCCTCTACGAGCAGTACTTC.

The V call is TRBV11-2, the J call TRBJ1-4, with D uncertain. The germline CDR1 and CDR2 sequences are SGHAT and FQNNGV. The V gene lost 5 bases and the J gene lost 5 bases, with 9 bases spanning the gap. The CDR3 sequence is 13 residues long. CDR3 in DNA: TGTGCCAGCAGCGGGCATAGAAATGAAAAACTGTTTTTT. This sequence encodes CASSGHRNEKLFF.

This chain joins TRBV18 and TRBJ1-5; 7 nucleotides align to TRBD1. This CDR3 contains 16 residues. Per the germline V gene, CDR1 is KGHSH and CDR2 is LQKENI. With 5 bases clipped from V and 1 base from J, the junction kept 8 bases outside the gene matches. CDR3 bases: TGTGCCAGCTCAAGAGACAGGGTACAGAGCAATCAGCCCCAGCATTTT. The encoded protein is CASSRDRVQSNQPQHF.

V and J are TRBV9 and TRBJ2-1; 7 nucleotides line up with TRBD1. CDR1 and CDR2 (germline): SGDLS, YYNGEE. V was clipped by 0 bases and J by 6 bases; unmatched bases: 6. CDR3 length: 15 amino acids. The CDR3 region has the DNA TGTGCCAGCAGCGTAGTACCCAGACAGGGCAATGAGCAGTTCTTC. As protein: CASSVVPRQGNEQFF.

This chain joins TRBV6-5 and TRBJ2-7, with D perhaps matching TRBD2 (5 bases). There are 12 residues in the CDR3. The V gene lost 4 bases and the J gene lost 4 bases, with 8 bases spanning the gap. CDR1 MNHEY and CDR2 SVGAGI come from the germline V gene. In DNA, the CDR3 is TGTGCCAGCAGTTTCGGAGGATACGAGCAGTACTTC. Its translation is CASSFGGYEQYF.

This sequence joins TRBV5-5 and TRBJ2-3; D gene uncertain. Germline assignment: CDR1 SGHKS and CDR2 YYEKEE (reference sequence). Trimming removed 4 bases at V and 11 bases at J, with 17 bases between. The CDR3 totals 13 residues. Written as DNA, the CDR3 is TGTGCCAGCAGCCACCCGCCAGGCGTGAAGCAGTATTTT. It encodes CASSHPPGVKQYF.

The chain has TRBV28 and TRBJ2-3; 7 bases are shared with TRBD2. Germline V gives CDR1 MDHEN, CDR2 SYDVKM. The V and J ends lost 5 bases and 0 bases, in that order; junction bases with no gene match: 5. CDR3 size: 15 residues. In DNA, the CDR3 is TGTGCCAGCAGTGGGGACTACCTGAGCACAGATACGCAGTATTTT. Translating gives CASSGDYLSTDTQYF.

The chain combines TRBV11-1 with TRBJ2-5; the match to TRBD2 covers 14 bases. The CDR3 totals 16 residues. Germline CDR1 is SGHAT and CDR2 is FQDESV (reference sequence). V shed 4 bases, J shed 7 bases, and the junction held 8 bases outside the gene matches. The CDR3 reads CASSWTSGGTPGTQYF. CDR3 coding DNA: TGTGCCAGCAGCTGGACTAGCGGGGGGACCCCAGGGACCCAGTACTTC.

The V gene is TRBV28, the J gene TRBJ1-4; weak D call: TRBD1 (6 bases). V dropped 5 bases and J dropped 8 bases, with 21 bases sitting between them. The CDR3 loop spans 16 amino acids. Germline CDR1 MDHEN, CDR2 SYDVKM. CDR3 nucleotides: TGTGCCAGCAGTAGAACTGGTACAGGCGGGGGCGAAAAACTGTTTTTT. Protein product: CASSRTGTGGGEKLFF.

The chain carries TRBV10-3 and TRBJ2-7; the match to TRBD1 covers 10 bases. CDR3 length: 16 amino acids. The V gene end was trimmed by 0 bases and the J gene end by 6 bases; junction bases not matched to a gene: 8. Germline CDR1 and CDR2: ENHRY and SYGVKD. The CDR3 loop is CAISESLGTGVGEQYF. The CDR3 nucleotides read TGTGCCATCAGTGAGTCTTTAGGGACAGGGGTGGGCGAGCAGTACTTC.

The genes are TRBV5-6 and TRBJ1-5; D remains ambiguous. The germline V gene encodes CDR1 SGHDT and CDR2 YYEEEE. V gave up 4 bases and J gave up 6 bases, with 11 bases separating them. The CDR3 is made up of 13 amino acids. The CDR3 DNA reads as TGTGCCAGCAGCCCCCAGGCCGGTCAGCCCCAGCATTTT. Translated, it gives CASSPQAGQPQHF.

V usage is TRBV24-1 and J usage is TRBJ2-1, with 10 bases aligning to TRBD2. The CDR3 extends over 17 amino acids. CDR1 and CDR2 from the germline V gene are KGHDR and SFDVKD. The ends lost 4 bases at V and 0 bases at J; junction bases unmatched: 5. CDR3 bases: TGTGCCACCAGTGACCTTAGCGGGAGGAGCTCCTACAATGAGCAGTTCTTC. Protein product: CATSDLSGRSSYNEQFF.

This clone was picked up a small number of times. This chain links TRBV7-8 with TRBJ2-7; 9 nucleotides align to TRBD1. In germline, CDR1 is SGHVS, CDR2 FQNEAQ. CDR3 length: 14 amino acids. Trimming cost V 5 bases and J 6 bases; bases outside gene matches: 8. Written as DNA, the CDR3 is TGTGCCAGCAGCCTCCGGACAGGGGTGAGCGAGCAGTACTTC. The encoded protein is CASSLRTGVSEQYF.

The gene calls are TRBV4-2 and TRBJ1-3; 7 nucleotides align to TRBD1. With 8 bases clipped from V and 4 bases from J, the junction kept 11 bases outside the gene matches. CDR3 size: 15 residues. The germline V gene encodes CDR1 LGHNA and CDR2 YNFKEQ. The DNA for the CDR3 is TGTGCCAGCGGACAAGACAGGGCGGCAGGAAACACCATATATTTT. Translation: CASGQDRAAGNTIYF.

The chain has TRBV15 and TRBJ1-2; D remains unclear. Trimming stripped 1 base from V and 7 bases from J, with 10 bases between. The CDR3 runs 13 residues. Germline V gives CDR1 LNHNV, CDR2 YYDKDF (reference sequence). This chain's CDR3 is CATSRAGMGGYTF. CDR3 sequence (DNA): TGTGCCACCAGCAGAGCAGGAATGGGTGGCTACACCTTC.

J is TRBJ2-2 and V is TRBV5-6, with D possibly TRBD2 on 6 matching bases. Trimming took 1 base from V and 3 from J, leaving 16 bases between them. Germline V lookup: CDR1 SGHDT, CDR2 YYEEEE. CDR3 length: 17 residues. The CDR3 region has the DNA TGTGCCAGCAGCTTGACTAGCACCACCCTGGACACCGGGGAGCTGTTTTTT. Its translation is CASSLTSTTLDTGELFF. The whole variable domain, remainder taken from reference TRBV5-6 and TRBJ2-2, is DAGVTQSPTHLIKTRGQQVTLRCSPKSGHDTVSWYQQALGQGPQFIFQYYEEEERQRGNFPDRFSGHQFPNYSSELNVNALLLGDSALYLCASSLTSTTLDTGELFFGEGSRLTVL.

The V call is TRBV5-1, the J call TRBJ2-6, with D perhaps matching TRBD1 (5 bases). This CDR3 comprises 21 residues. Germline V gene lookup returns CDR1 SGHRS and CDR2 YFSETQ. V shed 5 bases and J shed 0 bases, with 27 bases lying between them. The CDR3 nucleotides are TGCGCCAGCAGTCACTCACCCGGCAGGAGTACAGGCATCTCTGGGGCCAACGTCCTGACTTTC. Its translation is CASSHSPGRSTGISGANVLTF.

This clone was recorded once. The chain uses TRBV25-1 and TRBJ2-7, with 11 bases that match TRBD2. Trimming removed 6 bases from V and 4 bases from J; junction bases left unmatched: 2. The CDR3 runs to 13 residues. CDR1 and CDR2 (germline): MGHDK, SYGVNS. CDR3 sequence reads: CASSLAGGYEQYF. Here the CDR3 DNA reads TGTGCCAGCAGCCTAGCGGGAGGTTACGAGCAGTACTTC.

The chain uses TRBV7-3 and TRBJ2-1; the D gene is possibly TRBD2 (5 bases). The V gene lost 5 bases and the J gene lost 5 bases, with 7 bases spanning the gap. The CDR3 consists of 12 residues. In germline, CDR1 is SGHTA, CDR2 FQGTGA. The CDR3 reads CASSLGNNEQFF. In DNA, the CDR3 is TGTGCCAGCAGCCTCGGGAACAATGAGCAGTTCTTC.

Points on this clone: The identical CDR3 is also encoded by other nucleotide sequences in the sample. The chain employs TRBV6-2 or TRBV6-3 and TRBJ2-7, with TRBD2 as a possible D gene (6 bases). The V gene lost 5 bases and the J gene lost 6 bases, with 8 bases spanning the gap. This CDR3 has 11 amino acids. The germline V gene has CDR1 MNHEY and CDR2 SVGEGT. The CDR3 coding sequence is TGTGCCAGCAGTCGGCGGGGCGAGCAGTACTTC. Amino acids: CASSRRGEQYF.